This TCR beta chain stems from a study of vaccination and CD4 T cells after COVID-19. Regarding the study as a whole: The median SARS-CoV-2-reactive clonotype number increased from roughly 21 to 40, without statistical significance.

Treatment denoted: approximately nine-day PBMC culture with coronavirus spike peptide pools or control peptides (ViraFEST assay). Positive tests by PCR, dated March to December 2020, predated US Alpha, Beta and Delta variants. The germline V and J ends were trimmed by 0 bases and 2 bases, with 11 bases remaining between them. The CDR3 is made up of 15 amino acids. Germline CDR1 SEHNR, CDR2 FQNEAQ (reference sequence). This clonotype was observed a handful of times. Its antigen is currently unknown. The Oncomine TCR Beta short-read assay was what sequenced the DNA obtained from cultured CD4+ T cells. TCRdb called the PCR reads again in MiXCR, with one record for every CDR3 protein. The data hold around 8,100 distinct CDR3 sequences, with about two thirds observed a single time.

The receptor was isolated from a human donor with COVID-19. This sequence joins TRBV7-9 and TRBJ2-7; TRBD1 or TRBD2 may be the D gene (5 bases each). Specimen: cultured CD4+ T cells from blood, collected after SARS-CoV-2 vaccination. The CDR3 DNA sequence: TGTGCCAGCAGCTTAGCCTGGGACCGTACCTACGAGCAGTACTTC. Its translation is CASSLAWDRTYEQYF.